The 18 T cell receptor beta chains presented below share a single source sample, sequenced in a study of OX40 agonist ivuxolimab in advanced cancers. Libraries were constructed by the immunoSEQ multiplex PCR assay. Not all clones reach the TCRdb copy of this immuneACCESS table, which keeps in-frame sequences only. Checked studies attribute under half of the gap to unresolved V genes and leave the rest unexplained. This sample comprises roughly 76,000 clones, 80% to 90% of them detected only once. The ten top clones hold roughly 1.2% of the sample. The material was CD4+ or CD8+ T cells sorted from blood, obtained in a trial of the OX40 agonist ivuxolimab. These receptors were obtained from an adult with an advanced solid tumor such as melanoma, head and neck, liver or kidney cancer.

The chain recombines TRBV15 with TRBJ1-1; tentatively, D is TRBD1 (5 bases). The CDR3 runs 15 residues. Deletions cut 3 bases from V and 4 bases from J, with 15 bases between. Germline CDR1 is LNHNV and CDR2 is YYDKDF (reference sequence). CDR3: CATSRRAPRGTEAFF. The CDR3 nucleotides are TGTGCCACCAGCAGGAGGGCCCCGAGGGGCACTGAAGCTTTCTTT.

The chain employs TRBV4-3 and TRBJ1-1; D not certain. The ends were cut back, 0 bases at V and 0 bases at J, with 8 bases in the middle. The CDR3 has 15 residues. Germline V gene data show CDR1 as LGHNA and CDR2 as YSLEER. CDR3 protein: CASSQDRLLNTEAFF. DNA of the CDR3: TGCGCCAGCAGCCAAGATCGGCTTTTGAACACTGAAGCTTTCTTT.

The chain employs TRBV5-6 and TRBJ1-1; TRBD1 is a possible D gene (5 bases). Trimming cost V 4 bases and J 4 bases, with 17 bases left between them. Looked up from germline, CDR1 is SGHDT and CDR2 is YYEEEE. CDR3 size: 15 residues. The CDR3 nucleotides read TGTGCCAGCAGCCTGGACCGAGGGAGGGGCACTGAAGCTTTCTTT. Residues: CASSLDRGRGTEAFF.

The chain links TRBV19 to TRBJ1-1; D remains ambiguous. The germline V and J ends were trimmed by 1 base and 5 bases, with 14 bases remaining between them. The germline V gene has CDR1 LNHDA and CDR2 SQIVND (reference sequence). The CDR3 totals 15 residues. The CDR3 DNA reads as TGTGCCAGTAGTATAGCGGAGGGAGTGGGAACTGAAGCTTTCTTT. This gives the protein CASSIAEGVGTEAFF.

The J gene is TRBJ1-1, the V gene TRBV6-5, with D possibly TRBD1 on 6 matching bases. CDR1 MNHEY and CDR2 SVGAGI come from the germline V gene. The CDR3 loop spans 14 amino acids. V lost 5 bases and J 5 bases, leaving 15 bases between the germline ends. The CDR3 loop is CASSLMGALTEAFF. CDR3 sequence (DNA): TGTGCCAGCAGTCTTATGGGGGCGCTTACTGAAGCTTTCTTT.

V is TRBV5-1 and J is TRBJ1-1; D gene ambiguous. The CDR3 spans 13 residues. Per germline, CDR1 SGHRS and CDR2 YFSETQ. V was shortened by 2 bases and J by 1 base, with 6 bases between the two germline ends. CDR3 DNA: TGCGCCAGCAGCTTCAAAGGGAACACTGAAGCTTTCTTT. Amino acids: CASSFKGNTEAFF.

This clone came up once. The V and J genes are TRBV11-2 and TRBJ1-1; no definite D call. This CDR3 is 11 amino acids long. Germline loops: CDR1 SGHAT, CDR2 FQNNGV. Trimming left V 2 bases short and J 3 bases short, with 1 base between. The CDR3 reads CASSLYTEAFF. CDR3 in DNA: TGTGCCAGCAGCTTATACACTGAAGCTTTCTTT.

The rearrangement uses TRBV10-3 and TRBJ2-1, with D tentatively TRBD2 (5 bases). Germline V gene data show CDR1 as ENHRY and CDR2 as SYGVKD. CDR3 length: 17 amino acids. Trimming took 5 bases from V and 0 from J, leaving 17 bases between them. CDR3 bases: TGTGCCATCAGTCCCTTCGGGGAGAAGTTCTCCTACAATGAGCAGTTCTTC. Residues: CAISPFGEKFSYNEQFF.

The count of this clone is one. This chain joins TRBV7-3 and TRBJ2-3, with D possibly TRBD2 on 5 matching bases. The V end lost 5 bases, the J end lost 4 bases, and 13 bases lay between the germline ends. CDR3 length: 14 amino acids. Germline V lookup: CDR1 SGHTA, CDR2 FQGTGA. The CDR3 loop is CASSPQADSDTQYF. The CDR3 coding sequence is TGTGCCAGCAGCCCACAAGCGGATTCAGATACGCAGTATTTT.

This clone was seen more than once but under ten times. The chain uses TRBV18 and TRBJ1-1; 8 positions match TRBD1. The CDR3 totals 15 residues. V gave up 3 bases and J gave up 2 bases; unmatched junction bases: 5. The germline V gene has CDR1 KGHSH and CDR2 LQKENI. The CDR3 coding sequence is TGTGCCAGCTCACCGGCGGACAGGGTAAACACTGAAGCTTTCTTT. As protein: CASSPADRVNTEAFF.

The V call is TRBV7-6, the J call TRBJ2-3, with no clear D. The CDR3 loop spans 13 amino acids. CDR1 is SGHVS and CDR2 is FNYEAQ in the germline V gene. The V end was cut by 1 base, the J end by 2 bases, with 4 bases between. The CDR3 DNA is TGTGCCAGCAGCTTAGGACCCACAGATACGCAGTATTTT. It encodes CASSLGPTDTQYF.

The V call is TRBV20-1, the J call TRBJ1-2; D is ambiguous. The CDR3 sequence is 11 residues long. The V gene lost 6 bases and the J gene lost 4 bases, with 9 bases spanning the gap. Germline V gives CDR1 DFQATT, CDR2 SNEGSKA (reference sequence). CDR3 sequence (DNA): TGCAGTGCAGCCGGGTCCTATGGCTACACCTTC. Amino acids: CSAAGSYGYTF.

In this sample, this clone is medium-sized (0.01 to 0.1%). CDR3 DNA: TGTGCCAGCAGCCTCAGGGATCGTTCCTACGAGCAGTACTTC. It codes for CASSLRDRSYEQYF. This chain connects TRBV5-4 to TRBJ2-7; tentatively, D is TRBD1 (5 bases). Germline V gives CDR1 SGHNT, CDR2 YYREEE (reference sequence). V was cut by 4 bases and J by 1 base, with 12 bases left in between. The CDR3 has 14 residues.

The V gene is TRBV7-8, the J gene TRBJ2-7, with D hard to call. The CDR3 extends over 19 amino acids. The V end was cut by 5 bases, the J end by 0 bases, with 26 bases between. Germline loops: CDR1 SGHVS, CDR2 FQNEAQ. The CDR3 sequence is CASSALQRQVPRSSYEQYF. In DNA form, the CDR3 reads TGTGCCAGCAGCGCCCTACAGAGACAAGTCCCTAGAAGCTCCTACGAGCAGTACTTC.

This sequence joins TRBV5-1 and TRBJ1-1, with TRBD1 identical over 9 bases. CDR3 size: 17 residues. Germline V gene sequence: CDR1 SGHRS, CDR2 YFSETQ. J was trimmed by 5 bases and V by 0 bases; bases with no gene match: 11. CDR3 sequence reads: CASSLGTGGQGLTEAFF. As DNA, the CDR3 is TGCGCCAGCAGCTTGGGGACAGGAGGACAGGGGTTGACTGAAGCTTTCTTT. The variable domain in full, with the rest retrieved from reference TRBV5-1 and TRBJ1-1, is KAGVTQTPRYLIKTRGQQVTLSCSPISGHRSVSWYQQTPGQGLQFLFEYFSETQRNKGNFPGRFSGRQFSNSRSEMNVSTLELGDSALYLCASSLGTGGQGLTEAFFGQGTRLTVV.

This clone was seen more than once but under ten times. The chain recombines TRBV9 with TRBJ1-1; D uncertain. The V gene lost 3 bases and the J gene lost 0 bases, with 9 bases spanning the gap. Germline V gives CDR1 SGDLS, CDR2 YYNGEE. The CDR3 consists of 14 residues. CDR3 DNA sequence: TGTGCCAGCAGCGCAATGGATCTGAACACTGAAGCTTTCTTT. Its protein product is CASSAMDLNTEAFF.

This rearrangement joins TRBV29-1 to TRBJ2-7, with 7 bases fitting TRBD1. This CDR3 is built from 13 residues. The V segment lost 7 bases and the J segment 0 bases; nucleotides outside the gene matches: 6. Germline V CDR1 and CDR2: SQVTM, ANQGSEA. CDR3 loop: CSGRDRSSYEQYF. The DNA for the CDR3 is TGCAGCGGACGGGACAGAAGCTCCTACGAGCAGTACTTC.

The chain couples TRBV7-8 to TRBJ1-1; D gene uncertain. Germline V lookup: CDR1 SGHVS, CDR2 FQNEAQ. The germline V and J ends were trimmed by 1 base and 1 base, with 7 bases remaining between them. CDR3 size: 14 residues. As DNA, the CDR3 is TGTGCCAGCAGCTTAGTGTCAGCGAACACTGAAGCTTTCTTT. Its translation is CASSLVSANTEAFF.